One and the same sample provided the 28 T cell receptor beta chains below, sequenced in a study of blood T cell repertoires in COVID-19. Generated by immunoSEQ multiplex PCR, the TCRdb table keeps only in-frame clones and is missing some. Counted here are 300,000 to 500,000 clones, roughly 90% occurring once; the ten biggest clones make up 0.95% to 1%. Sequenced material: PBMCs or T cells enriched from blood (not recorded which). All receptors derive from a woman aged 25 to 39 with acute COVID-19.

The chain employs TRBV18 and TRBJ2-3, with 13 nucleotides matching TRBD2. Germline-derived CDR1 and CDR2 are KGHSH and LQKENI. This CDR3 is 18 amino acids long. J lost 0 bases, V lost 4 bases, and 7 bases had no gene match. CDR3 coding DNA: TGTGCCAGCTCACTATCGACTAGCGGGGGGACTAGCACAGATACGCAGTATTTT. Protein product: CASSLSTSGGTSTDTQYF.

The V and J genes are TRBV6-6 and TRBJ2-2; D unclear. The ends were cut back, 0 bases at V and 6 bases at J, with 5 bases in the middle. The CDR3 extends over 13 amino acids. The germline gives CDR1 MNHNY, CDR2 SVGAGI (reference sequence). The CDR3 sequence: CASSYSRSGELFF. CDR3 nucleotides: TGTGCCAGCAGTTACTCCAGATCCGGGGAGCTGTTTTTT.

The rearrangement joins TRBV5-1 to TRBJ1-6, with D unclear. This CDR3 contains 15 residues. The V end was cut by 0 bases, the J end by 9 bases, with 13 bases between. Germline CDR1 and CDR2: SGHRS and YFSETQ. CDR3 nucleotides: TGCGCCAGCAGCTTGGGGTCGGGGATTGGTTCACCCCTCCACTTT. Amino acid sequence: CASSLGSGIGSPLHF.

This chain connects TRBV10-3 to TRBJ2-7, with D perhaps matching TRBD1 (5 bases). CDR1 is ENHRY and CDR2 is SYGVKD in the germline V gene. The CDR3 contains 15 residues. Trimming removed 3 bases at V and 3 bases at J, with 15 bases between. CDR3 in DNA: TGTGCCATCAGTGAAAGGCAGGGTGGTCTCTACGAGCAGTACTTC. This sequence encodes CAISERQGGLYEQYF.

This chain joins TRBV7-9 and TRBJ1-1; 7 bases are a match to TRBD1. V trimming: 4 bases; J trimming: 1 base; junction bases outside the gene matches: 6. Germline V gene sequence: CDR1 SEHNR, CDR2 FQNEAQ (reference sequence). The CDR3 has 15 residues. The CDR3 here is CASSSGDSGNTEAFF. The CDR3 DNA follows: TGTGCCAGCAGCTCTGGGGACAGTGGGAACACTGAAGCTTTCTTT. The full variable domain, in which reference TRBV7-9 and TRBJ1-1 provide the parts outside the CDR3, is DTGVSQNPRHKITKRGQNVTFRCDPISEHNRLYWYRQTLGQGPEFLTYFQNEAQLEKSRLLSDRFSAERPKGSFSTLEIQRTEQGDSAMYLCASSSGDSGNTEAFFGQGTRLTVV.

The V and J genes are TRBV6-5 and TRBJ1-6, with a possible D match to TRBD1 (5 bases). The germline V gene has CDR1 MNHEY and CDR2 SVGAGI. The length of the CDR3 is 13 residues. V was trimmed by 8 bases and J by 9 bases, leaving 14 bases between them. The CDR3 sequence: CASHDSWVSPLHF. The CDR3 DNA is TGTGCCAGCCATGACAGTTGGGTTTCACCCCTCCACTTT.

The chain joins TRBV7-3 to TRBJ2-3; TRBD2 is a possible D gene (5 bases). V shed 5 bases and J shed 2 bases, with 23 bases lying between them. CDR3 size: 18 residues. Germline V gene lookup returns CDR1 SGHTA and CDR2 FQGTGA. The CDR3 loop is CASSLLNPGLATTDTQYF. The CDR3 bases are TGTGCCAGCAGCCTACTAAACCCTGGACTGGCTACCACAGATACGCAGTATTTT. Looking up the rest from reference TRBV7-3 and TRBJ2-3 gives the full variable domain: GAGVSQTPSNKVTEKGKYVELRCDPISGHTALYWYRQSLGQGPEFLIYFQGTGAADDSGLPNDRFFAVRPEGSVSTLKIQRTERGDSAVYLCASSLLNPGLATTDTQYFGPGTRLTVL.

This rearrangement joins TRBV6-4 to TRBJ2-2; 8 nucleotides line up with TRBD2. The V segment lost 5 bases and the J segment 5 bases; nucleotides outside the gene matches: 7. The CDR3 length is 15 residues. CDR1 is MRHNA, CDR2 SNTAGT, per germline. CDR3 protein: CASSPGGAETGELFF. The CDR3 DNA is TGTGCCAGCAGTCCCGGGGGGGCCGAGACCGGGGAGCTGTTTTTT.

This clone was detected once. The chain links TRBV7-8 to TRBJ2-3; D possibly corresponds to TRBD2 (5 bases). The ends were cut back, 5 bases at V and 5 bases at J, with 8 bases in the middle. Germline V CDR1 and CDR2: SGHVS, FQNEAQ. CDR3 length: 12 residues. CDR3 loop: CASSPSGDTQYF. The CDR3 coding sequence is TGTGCCAGCAGCCCGAGCGGAGATACGCAGTATTTT.

The chain combines TRBV2 with TRBJ1-2, with 7 bases identical to TRBD1. V gave up 6 bases and J gave up 8 bases; unmatched junction bases: 6. Germline CDR1 is SNHLY and CDR2 is FYNNEI. The CDR3 spans 12 residues. In nucleotides, the CDR3 is TGTGCCAGCAGAGAAAGACAGGGCGGCTACACCTTC. Encoded protein: CASRERQGGYTF.

This clone was observed a handful of times. The CDR3 region is CASSPSGTGVGYTF. The DNA of the CDR3 is TGTGCCAGCTCACCTTCTGGGACAGGGGTCGGCTACACCTTC. The chain uses TRBV18 and TRBJ1-2, with 10 bases that match TRBD1. This CDR3 comprises 14 residues. The germline V gene encodes CDR1 KGHSH and CDR2 LQKENI. With V trimmed by 3 bases and J by 8 bases, 6 bases remained unmatched.

The chain employs TRBV13 and TRBJ1-1; no reliable D call. Trimming took 5 bases from V and 1 from J, leaving 8 bases between them. The CDR3 has 13 amino acids. Looked up from germline, CDR1 is PRHDT and CDR2 is FYEKMQ (reference sequence). The CDR3 nucleotides are TGTGCCAGCAGCCCCCATTCGAACACTGAAGCTTTCTTT. Protein product: CASSPHSNTEAFF.

This chain connects TRBV6-4 to TRBJ1-1; perhaps TRBD1 as D (6 bases). The germline gives CDR1 MRHNA, CDR2 SNTAGT. V lost 6 bases and J 0 bases, leaving 20 bases between the germline ends. The CDR3 has 17 amino acids. In DNA, the CDR3 is TGTGCCAGCAGAGACACAGGGATGATTGCGATGAACACTGAAGCTTTCTTT. Its translation: CASRDTGMIAMNTEAFF.

The V call is TRBV7-3, the J call TRBJ2-2; TRBD1 is a possible D gene (5 bases). The CDR3 has 13 amino acids. The germline V gene has CDR1 SGHTA and CDR2 FQGTGA. The V gene lost 3 bases and the J gene lost 4 bases, with 6 bases spanning the gap. This CDR3 reads CASSFQGTGELFF. The CDR3 bases are TGTGCCAGCAGCTTTCAGGGCACCGGGGAGCTGTTTTTT.

For the CDR3, the DNA is TGCGCCAGCAGCTCACAGGCGAAGCCACCCTATGGCTACACCTTC. It is translated as CASSSQAKPPYGYTF. The chain is built from TRBV5-1 and TRBJ1-2; TRBD1 is a possible D gene (5 bases). The CDR3 length is 15 residues. Per germline, CDR1 SGHRS and CDR2 YFSETQ. V was trimmed by 3 bases and J by 4 bases, leaving 16 bases between them.

This sequence joins TRBV6-5 and TRBJ2-1; D perhaps matches TRBD2 (6 bases). The CDR3 has 15 amino acids. Germline lookup yields CDR1 MNHEY and CDR2 SVGAGI. Trimming took off 6 bases at V and 1 base at J, with 13 bases between the two ends. The CDR3 nucleotides are TGTGCCAGCAGGGTTCGCGGGAATTCCTACAATGAGCAGTTCTTC. Protein sequence: CASRVRGNSYNEQFF.

This chain joins TRBV18 and TRBJ1-1; D might be TRBD1 (5 bases). V was pared by 4 bases and J by 4 bases, with 7 bases between. Looked up from germline, CDR1 is KGHSH and CDR2 is LQKENI. This CDR3 region has 12 residues. CDR3 bases: TGTGCCAGCTCACTAGGGGCCACTGAAGCTTTCTTT. The encoded protein is CASSLGATEAFF.

The genes are TRBV7-2 and TRBJ2-2; perhaps TRBD2 as D (6 bases). V lost 6 bases and J 7 bases, leaving 15 bases between the germline ends. The germline CDR1 and CDR2 sequences are SGHTA and FQGNSA. CDR3 length: 14 residues. This chain's CDR3 is CASRLAGAYGELFF. The CDR3 DNA follows: TGTGCCAGCAGACTAGCTGGGGCTTACGGGGAGCTGTTTTTT.

The chain is built from TRBV7-3 and TRBJ2-1; possibly TRBD1 for D (6 bases). Germline V gene sequence: CDR1 SGHTA, CDR2 FQGTGA. CDR3 size: 15 residues. Trimming took off 2 bases at V and 6 bases at J, with 14 bases between the two ends. Written as DNA, the CDR3 is TGTGCCAGCAGCTTAGACAGGCTCCCTAGCAATGAGCAGTTCTTC. This encodes CASSLDRLPSNEQFF.

This clone was recorded only once. The chain links TRBV7-6 to TRBJ2-2, with TRBD1 identical over 9 bases. There are 17 residues in the CDR3. V was clipped by 5 bases and J by 4 bases; unmatched bases: 11. Germline CDR1 reads SGHVS; CDR2 reads FNYEAQ. The CDR3 sequence is CASSPFVGQGVTGELFF. CDR3 DNA sequence: TGTGCCAGCAGCCCCTTTGTGGGACAGGGTGTCACCGGGGAGCTGTTTTTT. The full variable domain, with the rest looked up from reference TRBV7-6 and TRBJ2-2, is GAGVSQSPRYKVTKRGQDVALRCDPISGHVSLYWYRQALGQGPEFLTYFNYEAQQDKSGLPNDRFSAERPEGSISTLTIQRTEQRDSAMYRCASSPFVGQGVTGELFFGEGSRLTVL.

This clone was observed once. This chain's CDR3 is CASTPDRGPSLEQYF. The CDR3 bases are TGTGCCAGCACCCCGGACAGGGGGCCCTCGTTGGAGCAGTACTTC. This sequence joins TRBV18 and TRBJ2-7, with 11 positions matching TRBD1. The junction had 13 bases not matched to a gene; V was cut back by 8 bases and J by 7 bases. Germline loops: CDR1 KGHSH, CDR2 LQKENI. The CDR3 is made up of 15 amino acids.

The chain employs TRBV5-5 and TRBJ2-3; possible D gene TRBD2, 5 bases. The CDR3 is 15 amino acids. V shed 3 bases and J shed 0 bases, with 11 bases lying between them. Germline values: CDR1 SGHKS, CDR2 YYEKEE (reference sequence). The CDR3 sequence: CASSSQRKSTDTQYF. The CDR3 DNA follows: TGTGCCAGCAGCTCACAGCGGAAAAGCACAGATACGCAGTATTTT. The complete variable domain, with remaining parts taken from reference TRBV5-5 and TRBJ2-3, reads DAGVTQSPTHLIKTRGQQVTLRCSPISGHKSVSWYQQVLGQGPQFIFQYYEKEERGRGNFPDRFSARQFPNYSSELNVNALLLGDSALYLCASSSQRKSTDTQYFGPGTRLTVL.

The table lists this clone with a count of one. This chain joins TRBV10-3 and TRBJ1-3; D not certain. Germline V gives CDR1 ENHRY, CDR2 SYGVKD. The CDR3 contains 14 residues. Deletions cut 5 bases from V and 2 bases from J, with 10 bases between. CDR3 loop: CAISKRGTGNTIYF. The CDR3 nucleotides read TGTGCCATCAGTAAGCGAGGGACTGGAAACACCATATATTTT.

The chain links TRBV7-9 to TRBJ2-3, with D possibly TRBD2 on 6 matching bases. Germline CDR1 is SEHNR and CDR2 is FQNEAQ (reference sequence). This CDR3 is built from 13 residues. V lost 6 bases, J lost 6 bases, and 13 bases lay in between. The CDR3: CASSIGEADTQYF. CDR3 DNA: TGTGCCAGCAGTATAGGGGAGGCCGATACGCAGTATTTT.

This rearrangement joins TRBV4-1 to TRBJ1-1; no clear D gene. CDR1 is MGHRA, CDR2 YSYEKL, per germline. The CDR3 spans 13 residues. The V gene lost 1 base and the J gene lost 0 bases, with 3 bases spanning the gap. CDR3 protein: CASSQVMNTEAFF. CDR3 coding DNA: TGCGCCAGCAGCCAAGTCATGAACACTGAAGCTTTCTTT.

This rearrangement joins TRBV5-1 to TRBJ1-4; 9 nucleotides agree with TRBD1. CDR3 length: 16 amino acids. Germline assignment: CDR1 SGHRS and CDR2 YFSETQ. Trimming removed 4 bases from V and 7 bases from J; junction bases left unmatched: 11. In DNA form, the CDR3 reads TGCGCCAGCAGCCCGGGAGACAGGGGGAGTGGTGAAAAACTGTTTTTT. It yields the protein CASSPGDRGSGEKLFF.

The chain uses TRBV7-9 and TRBJ1-2, with D tentatively TRBD1 (5 bases). There are 14 residues in the CDR3. Trimming removed 4 bases from V and 2 bases from J, with 11 bases in between. Germline CDR1 and CDR2: SEHNR and FQNEAQ (reference sequence). The chain's CDR3 is CASSWRGSNYGYTF. CDR3 sequence (DNA): TGTGCCAGCAGCTGGAGGGGCTCGAACTATGGCTACACCTTC.

V is TRBV12-3 or TRBV12-4 and J is TRBJ1-2; tentative D call: TRBD1 (5 bases). Trimming took 6 bases from V and 8 from J, leaving 13 bases between them. This CDR3 spans 12 amino acids. CDR3 nucleotide sequence: TGTGCCAGCAGAAGCAGGGCTTCGGGCTACACCTTC. Its translation: CASRSRASGYTF.